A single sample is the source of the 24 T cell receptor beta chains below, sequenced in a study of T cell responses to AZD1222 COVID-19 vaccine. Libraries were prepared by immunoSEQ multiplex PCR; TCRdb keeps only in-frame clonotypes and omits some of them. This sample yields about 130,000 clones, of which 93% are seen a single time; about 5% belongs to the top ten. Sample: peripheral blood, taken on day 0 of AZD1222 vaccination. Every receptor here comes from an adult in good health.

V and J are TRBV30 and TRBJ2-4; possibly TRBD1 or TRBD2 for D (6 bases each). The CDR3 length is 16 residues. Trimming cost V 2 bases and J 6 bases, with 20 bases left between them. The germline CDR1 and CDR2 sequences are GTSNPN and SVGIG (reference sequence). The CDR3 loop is CAWSFGGGQGRNIQYF. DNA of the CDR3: TGTGCCTGGAGTTTCGGAGGGGGGCAGGGAAGAAACATTCAGTACTTC.

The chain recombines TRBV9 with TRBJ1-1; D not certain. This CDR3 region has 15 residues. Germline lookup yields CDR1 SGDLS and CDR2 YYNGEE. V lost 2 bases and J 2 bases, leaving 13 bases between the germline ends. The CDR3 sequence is CASSVGSGTNTEAFF. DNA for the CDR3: TGTGCCAGCAGCGTCGGGTCAGGCACTAACACTGAAGCTTTCTTT.

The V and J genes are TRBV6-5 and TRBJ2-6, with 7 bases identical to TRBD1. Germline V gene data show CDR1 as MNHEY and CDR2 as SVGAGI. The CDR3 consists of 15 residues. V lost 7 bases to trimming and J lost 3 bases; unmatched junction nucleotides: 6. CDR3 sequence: CASTTDRVGANVLTF. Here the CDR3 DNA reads TGTGCCAGCACAACCGACAGGGTTGGGGCCAACGTCCTGACTTTC.

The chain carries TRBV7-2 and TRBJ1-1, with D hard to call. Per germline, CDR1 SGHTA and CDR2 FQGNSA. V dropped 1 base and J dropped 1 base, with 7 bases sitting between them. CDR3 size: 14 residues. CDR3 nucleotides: TGTGCCAGCAGCTTAGGGACGGCGAACACTGAAGCTTTCTTT. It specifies CASSLGTANTEAFF.

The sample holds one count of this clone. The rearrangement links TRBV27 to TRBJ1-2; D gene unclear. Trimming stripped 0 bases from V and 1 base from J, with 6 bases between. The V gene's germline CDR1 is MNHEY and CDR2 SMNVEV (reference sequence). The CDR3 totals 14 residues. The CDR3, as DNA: TGTGCCAGCAGTTTATCAAAGAGTAACTATGGCTACACCTTC. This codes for CASSLSKSNYGYTF.

The CDR3 DNA follows: TGTGCCACCGGAGACAGGGCTAGGTCCGGGGAGCTGTTTTTT. It is translated as CATGDRARSGELFF. The chain combines TRBV24-1 with TRBJ2-2, with 7 bases matching TRBD1. This CDR3 has 14 amino acids. With 9 bases clipped from V and 6 bases from J, the junction kept 9 bases outside the gene matches. Germline V gene data show CDR1 as KGHDR and CDR2 as SFDVKD.

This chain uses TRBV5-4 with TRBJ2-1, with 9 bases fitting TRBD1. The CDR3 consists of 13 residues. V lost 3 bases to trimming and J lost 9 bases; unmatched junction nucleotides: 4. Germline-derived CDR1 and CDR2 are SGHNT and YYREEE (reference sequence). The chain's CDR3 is CASSSLDRGEQFF. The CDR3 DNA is TGTGCCAGCAGCTCTTTGGACAGGGGTGAGCAGTTCTTC.

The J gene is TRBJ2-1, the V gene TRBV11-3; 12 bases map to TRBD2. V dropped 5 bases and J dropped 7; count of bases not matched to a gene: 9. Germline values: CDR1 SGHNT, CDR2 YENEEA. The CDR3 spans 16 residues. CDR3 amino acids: CASSPYGTSGRNEQFF. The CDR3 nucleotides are TGTGCCAGCAGCCCGTACGGGACTAGCGGGCGAAATGAGCAGTTCTTC.

In nucleotides, the CDR3 is TGTGCCAGCAGCTTATTCGGGACTGATCGCATTCAGTACTTC. Translating gives CASSLFGTDRIQYF. The chain carries TRBV7-2 and TRBJ2-4; perhaps TRBD2 as D (6 bases). The CDR3 length is 14 residues. CDR1 SGHTA and CDR2 FQGNSA come from the germline V gene. Trimming cost V 2 bases and J 9 bases, with 14 bases left between them.

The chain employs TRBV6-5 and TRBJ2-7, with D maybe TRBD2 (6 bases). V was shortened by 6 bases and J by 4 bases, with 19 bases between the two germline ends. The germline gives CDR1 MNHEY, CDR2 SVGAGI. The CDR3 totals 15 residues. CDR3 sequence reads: CASSPEEGGIYEQYF. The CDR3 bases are TGTGCCAGCAGCCCCGAGGAGGGAGGCATTTACGAGCAGTACTTC.

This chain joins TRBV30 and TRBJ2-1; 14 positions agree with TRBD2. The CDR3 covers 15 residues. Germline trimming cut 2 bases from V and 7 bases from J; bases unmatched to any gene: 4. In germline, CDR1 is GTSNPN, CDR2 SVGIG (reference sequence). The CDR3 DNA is TGTGCCTGGAGTTCGGGACTAGCGGGGGTAAATGAGCAGTTCTTC. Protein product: CAWSSGLAGVNEQFF.

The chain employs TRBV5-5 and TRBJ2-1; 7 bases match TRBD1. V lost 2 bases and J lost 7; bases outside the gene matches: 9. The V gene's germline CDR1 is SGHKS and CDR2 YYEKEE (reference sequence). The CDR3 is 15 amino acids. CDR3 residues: CASSFNPGGRNEQFF. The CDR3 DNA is TGTGCCAGCAGCTTCAATCCAGGGGGTAGAAATGAGCAGTTCTTC.

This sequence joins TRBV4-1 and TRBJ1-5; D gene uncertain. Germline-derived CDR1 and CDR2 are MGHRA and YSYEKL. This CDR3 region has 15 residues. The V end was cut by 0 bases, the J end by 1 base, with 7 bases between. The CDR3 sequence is CASSQDGWSNQPQHF. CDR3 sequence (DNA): TGCGCCAGCAGCCAAGATGGTTGGAGCAATCAGCCCCAGCATTTT.

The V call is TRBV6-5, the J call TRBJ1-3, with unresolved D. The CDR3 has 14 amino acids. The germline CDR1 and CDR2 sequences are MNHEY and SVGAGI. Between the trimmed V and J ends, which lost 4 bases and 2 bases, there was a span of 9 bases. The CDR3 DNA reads TGTGCCAGCAGTTTTGGAGGCGCTGGAAACACCATATATTTT. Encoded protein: CASSFGGAGNTIYF.

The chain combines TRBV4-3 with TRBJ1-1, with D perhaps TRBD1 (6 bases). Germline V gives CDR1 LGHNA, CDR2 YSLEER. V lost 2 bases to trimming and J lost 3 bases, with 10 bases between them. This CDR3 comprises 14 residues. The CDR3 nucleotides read TGCGCCAGCAGCCAACAGCACAGGGACACTGAAGCTTTCTTT. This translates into CASSQQHRDTEAFF.

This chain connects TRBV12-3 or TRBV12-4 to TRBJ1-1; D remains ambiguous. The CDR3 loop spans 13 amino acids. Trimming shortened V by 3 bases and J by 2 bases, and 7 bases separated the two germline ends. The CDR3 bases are TGTGCCAGCAGTTTTTCGGAAAACACTGAAGCTTTCTTT. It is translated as CASSFSENTEAFF.

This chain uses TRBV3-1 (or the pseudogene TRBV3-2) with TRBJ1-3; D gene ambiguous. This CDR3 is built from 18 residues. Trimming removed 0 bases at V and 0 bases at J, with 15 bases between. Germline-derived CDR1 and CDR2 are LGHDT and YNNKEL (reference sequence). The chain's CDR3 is CASSQDLPAGSSGNTIYF. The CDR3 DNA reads TGTGCCAGCAGCCAAGATTTACCGGCGGGCAGCTCTGGAAACACCATATATTTT.

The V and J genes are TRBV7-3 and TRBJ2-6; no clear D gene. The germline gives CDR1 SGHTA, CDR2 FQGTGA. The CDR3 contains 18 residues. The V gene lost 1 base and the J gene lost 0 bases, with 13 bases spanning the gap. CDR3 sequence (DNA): TGTGCCAGCAGCTTAATCGGCAGGTCTCGCTCTGGGGCCAACGTCCTGACTTTC. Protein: CASSLIGRSRSGANVLTF.

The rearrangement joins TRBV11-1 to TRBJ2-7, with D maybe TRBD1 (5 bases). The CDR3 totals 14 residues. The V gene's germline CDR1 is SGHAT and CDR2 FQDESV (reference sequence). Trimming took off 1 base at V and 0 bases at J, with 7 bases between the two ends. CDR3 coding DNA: TGTGCCAGCAGCTTAGGACAGAACTCCTACGAGCAGTACTTC. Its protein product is CASSLGQNSYEQYF.

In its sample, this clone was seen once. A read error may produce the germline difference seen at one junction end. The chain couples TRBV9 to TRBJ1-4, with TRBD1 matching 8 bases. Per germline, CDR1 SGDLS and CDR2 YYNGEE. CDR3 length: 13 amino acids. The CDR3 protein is CASSVGAGQEKVF. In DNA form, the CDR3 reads TGTGCCAGCAGCGTAGGGGCGGGACAGGAGAAAGTATTT.

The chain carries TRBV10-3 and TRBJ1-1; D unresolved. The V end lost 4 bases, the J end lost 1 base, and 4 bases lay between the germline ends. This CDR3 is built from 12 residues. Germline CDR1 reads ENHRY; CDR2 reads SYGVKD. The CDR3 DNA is TGTGCCATCAGTGGACAGAACACTGAAGCTTTCTTT. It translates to CAISGQNTEAFF.

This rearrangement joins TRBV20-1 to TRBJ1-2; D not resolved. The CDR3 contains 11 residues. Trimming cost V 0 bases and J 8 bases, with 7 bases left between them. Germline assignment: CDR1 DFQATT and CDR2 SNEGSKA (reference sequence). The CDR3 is CSARDLKGYTF. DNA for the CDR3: TGCAGTGCTAGAGATTTGAAAGGCTACACCTTC.

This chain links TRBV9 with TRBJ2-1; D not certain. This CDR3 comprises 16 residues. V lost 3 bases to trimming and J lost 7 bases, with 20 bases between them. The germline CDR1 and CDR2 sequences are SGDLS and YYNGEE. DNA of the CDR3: TGTGCCAGCAGCGCCCCGACTTTGGCGGTGGGGAATGAGCAGTTCTTC. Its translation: CASSAPTLAVGNEQFF.

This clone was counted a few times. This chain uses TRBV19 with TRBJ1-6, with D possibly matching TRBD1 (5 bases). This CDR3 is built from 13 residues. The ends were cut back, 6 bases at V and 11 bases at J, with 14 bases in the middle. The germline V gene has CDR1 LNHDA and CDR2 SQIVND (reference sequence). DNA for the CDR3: TGTGCCAGTAGCCCACCGGGGGGTGCACCCCTCCACTTT. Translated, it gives CASSPPGGAPLHF.